A selection of T cell receptor beta chains follows, all from one sample in a study of graft-versus-host responses after intestinal transplantation. Their antigens remain unidentified. The protocol was immunoSEQ multiplex PCR, while the TCRdb copy is restricted to in-frame clones and leaves out a portion. The profile shows 90,000 to 120,000 clones, about 87% of them singletons. Sequenced here: unstimulated CD4+ T cells sorted from spleen or lymph node cells, sampled before transplant. Receptors were obtained from a human donor who was the organ donor for an intestinal transplant. CDR3s include the opening cysteine and the closing phenylalanine or tryptophan. The order of the fields is J gene, V gene, clone size, D gene, CDR3 protein, CDR3 DNA. D genes are given only for firm matches. A row's size may be missing; if present it is once, few, many or a size class.

TRBJ1-1 | TRBV5-6 | - | - | CASSTPRWGVEAFF | TGTGCCAGCAGCACCCCTCGCTGGGGCGTTGAAGCTTTCTTT
TRBJ2-5 | TRBV30 | - | TRBD2 | CAWSVHSGRARETQYF | TGTGCCTGGAGTGTACATAGCGGGAGGGCCCGGGAGACCCAGTACTTC
TRBJ1-1 | TRBV5-4 | - | - | CASSLILGTEAFF | TGTGCCAGCAGCTTGATTTTAGGTACTGAAGCTTTCTTT
TRBJ2-5 | TRBV29-1 | - | TRBD1 | CSVAQDRGETQYF | TGCAGCGTTGCACAAGACAGGGGAGAGACCCAGTACTTC
TRBJ2-3 | TRBV6-4 | - | TRBD2 | CASSDRQTSGGAPTDTQYF | TGTGCCAGCAGTGACAGACAGACTAGCGGGGGGGCCCCCACAGATACGCAGTATTTT
TRBJ2-3 | TRBV6-1 | - | TRBD1 | CASRTGLGTDTQYF | TGTGCCAGCAGGACAGGGCTGGGCACAGATACGCAGTATTTT
TRBJ2-1 | TRBV14 | once | - | CASSLRGGRPYNEQFF | TGTGCCAGCAGCCTCCGCGGGGGCCGACCCTACAATGAGCAGTTCTTC
TRBJ1-2 | TRBV27 | - | TRBD1 | CASSPRGQGGYGYTF | TGTGCCAGCAGTCCGAGAGGACAGGGTGGGTATGGCTACACCTTC
TRBJ2-6 | TRBV27 | - | TRBD2 | CASSFLVSSGSVAGANVLTF | TGTGCCAGCAGTTTCTTGGTGTCTAGCGGGAGTGTTGCTGGGGCCAACGTCCTGACTTTC
TRBJ2-3 | TRBV5-1 | - | TRBD1 | CASRGTGADTQYF | TGCGCCAGCAGAGGAACAGGGGCAGATACGCAGTATTTT
TRBJ2-1 | TRBV11-3 | few | TRBD2 | CASSLGLAGYNEQFF | TGTGCCAGCAGCCTAGGACTAGCGGGGTACAATGAGCAGTTCTTC
TRBJ2-7 | TRBV11-2 | - | - | CASSLSAAGWEYEQYF | TGTGCCAGCAGCTTAAGCGCGGCAGGCTGGGAATACGAGCAGTACTTC
TRBJ1-2 | TRBV6-5 | - | - | CASSLRRDLGTGYTF | TGTGCCAGCAGTCTCCGCCGGGACCTAGGGACTGGCTACACCTTC